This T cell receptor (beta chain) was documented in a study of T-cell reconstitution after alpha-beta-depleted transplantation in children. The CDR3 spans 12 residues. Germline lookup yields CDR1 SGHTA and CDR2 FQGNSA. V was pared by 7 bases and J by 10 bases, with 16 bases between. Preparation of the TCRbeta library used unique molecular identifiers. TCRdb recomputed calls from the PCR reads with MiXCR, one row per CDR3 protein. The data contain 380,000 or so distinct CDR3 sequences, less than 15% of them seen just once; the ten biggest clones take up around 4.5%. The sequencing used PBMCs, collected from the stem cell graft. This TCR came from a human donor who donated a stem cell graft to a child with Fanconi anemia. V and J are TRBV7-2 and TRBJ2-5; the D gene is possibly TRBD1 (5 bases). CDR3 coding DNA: TGTGCCAGCACCAGAGCAGGGAAGGACCAGTACTTC. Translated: CASTRAGKDQYF.